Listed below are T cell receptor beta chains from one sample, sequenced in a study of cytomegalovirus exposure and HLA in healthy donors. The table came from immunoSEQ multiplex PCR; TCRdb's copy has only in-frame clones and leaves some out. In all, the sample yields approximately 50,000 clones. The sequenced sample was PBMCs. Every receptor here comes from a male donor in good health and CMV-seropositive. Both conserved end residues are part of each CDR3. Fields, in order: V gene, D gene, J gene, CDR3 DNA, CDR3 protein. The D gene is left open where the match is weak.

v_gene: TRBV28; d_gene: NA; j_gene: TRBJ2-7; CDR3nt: TGTGCCAGCAGCGCACGAGGGCGCTCCTACGAGCAGTACTTC; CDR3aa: CASSARGRSYEQYF
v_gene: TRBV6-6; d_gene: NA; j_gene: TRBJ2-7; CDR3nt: TGTGCCAGCAGTTCCGGACAGCCTACGGTCGAGCAGTACTTC; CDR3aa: CASSSGQPTVEQYF
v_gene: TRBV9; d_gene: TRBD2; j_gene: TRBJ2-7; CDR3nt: TGTGCCAGCGGCTCTGGGGGGGACGAGCAGTACTTC; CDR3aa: CASGSGGDEQYF
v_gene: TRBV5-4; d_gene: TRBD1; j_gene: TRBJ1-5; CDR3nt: TGTGCCAGCAGCCGGGACAGGGGTATCAATCAGCCCCAGCATTTT; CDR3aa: CASSRDRGINQPQHF
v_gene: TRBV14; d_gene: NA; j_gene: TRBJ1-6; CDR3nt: TGTGCCAGCAGCCAAGATCCCCTCTCCCCGCAGGGGAATAATTCACCCCTCCACTTT; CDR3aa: CASSQDPLSPQGNNSPLHF
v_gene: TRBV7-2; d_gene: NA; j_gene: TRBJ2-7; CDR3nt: TGTGCCAGCAGCTTCGGCATAGGGGACAACTACGAGCAGTACTTC; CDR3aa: CASSFGIGDNYEQYF
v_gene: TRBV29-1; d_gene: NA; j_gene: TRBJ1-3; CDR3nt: TGCAGCGTTGCATCTACCGGAAACACCATATATTTT; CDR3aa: CSVASTGNTIYF
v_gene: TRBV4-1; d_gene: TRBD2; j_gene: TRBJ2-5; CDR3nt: TGCGCCAGCAGCTCCCCTCCGGGACTAGCGGGGGGTGGAGAGACCCAGTACTTC; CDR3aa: CASSSPPGLAGGGETQYF
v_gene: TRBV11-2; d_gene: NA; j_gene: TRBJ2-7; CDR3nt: TGTGCCAGCAGCTTAGTCGGCCCCGGGGGTTCCTACGAGCAGTACTTC; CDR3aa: CASSLVGPGGSYEQYF
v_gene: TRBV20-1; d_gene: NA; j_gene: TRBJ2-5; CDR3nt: TGCAGCACGGGGGAAGAGACCCAGTACTTC; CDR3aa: CSTGEETQYF
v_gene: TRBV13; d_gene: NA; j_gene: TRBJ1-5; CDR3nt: TGTGCCAGCAGTCCCGGGACAACCAATCAGCCCCAGCATTTT; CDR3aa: CASSPGTTNQPQHF
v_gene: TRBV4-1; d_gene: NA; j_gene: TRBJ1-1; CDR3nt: TGCGCCAGCAGCCAAGATGGGGAGGACCCTGAAGCTTTCTTT; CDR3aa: CASSQDGEDPEAFF
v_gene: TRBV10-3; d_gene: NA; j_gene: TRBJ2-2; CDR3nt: TGTGCCATCCCCCTCCAACCGACTCCCACCGGGGAGCTGTTTTTT; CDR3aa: CAIPLQPTPTGELFF
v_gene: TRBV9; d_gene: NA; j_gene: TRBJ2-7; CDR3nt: TGTGCCAGCAGCGTGGGGGGGGCGGACTCCTACGAGCAGTACTTC; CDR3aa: CASSVGGADSYEQYF
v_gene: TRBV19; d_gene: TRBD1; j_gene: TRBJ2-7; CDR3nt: TGTGCCAGTAGTAACAGGAGGACAGGGATTTACGAGCAGTACTTC; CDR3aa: CASSNRRTGIYEQYF
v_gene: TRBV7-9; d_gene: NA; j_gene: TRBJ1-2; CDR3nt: TGTGCCAGCAGCCCACCAGGGGCCCCCGGTTATGGCTACACCTTC; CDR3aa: CASSPPGAPGYGYTF